The source of this T cell receptor beta chain is a study of beta chain features in type 1 diabetes. In the study overall: Healthy donors, compared against patients, showed similar age, gender and cell yields. Whole-study findings and limits: For type 1 diabetes patients, VDJ junctions showed fewer insertions and more deletions. A moderate, significant TCRB CDR3 shortening appeared in type 1 diabetes across four CD4+ subsets. cDNA sequencing could over-represent cells with high TCR expression.

Comment on this clone: Its cognate antigen is unknown.

Per germline, CDR1 SGHRS and CDR2 YFSETQ. The CDR3 totals 15 residues. Trimming at V came to 4 bases and at J to 5 bases, leaving 9 bases not matched to a gene. cDNA synthesis used the whole RNA isolate, giving expressed TCRB sequences. This table comes from immunoSEQ multiplex PCR, and its TCRdb copy is limited to in-frame clones, with some not included. The table records about 360,000 clones, over 10% of them present only once. The chain links TRBV5-1 to TRBJ2-7; 10 nucleotides match TRBD1. Sequenced material: naive CD4+ T cells from blood. The receptor comes from a man younger than 35 in good health. The CDR3 DNA reads as TGCGCCAGCAGCAGACATGACGGGACAGGGGACGAGCAGTACTTC. Its protein product is CASSRHDGTGDEQYF.